This T cell receptor (beta chain) was profiled in a study of blood T cell repertoires in COVID-19. Overall study: Researchers got acute and convalescent COVID-19 samples from the United States, Italy and Spain.

Trimming stripped 1 base from V and 4 bases from J, with 19 bases between. The CDR3 is 17 amino acids. Per germline, CDR1 SGHTA and CDR2 FQGNSA. In the original analysis: For nucleated cells, counts were estimated from reference gene primer amplification. Only in-frame clones appear in the TCRdb table, and some are missing; sequencing was by immunoSEQ multiplex PCR. From that table come the V and J calls and clone size; the DNA was used to work out D and trimming. The data contain 120,000 or so clones, 80% to 90% of them singletons. Input material: peripheral blood. The chain has TRBV7-2 and TRBJ1-2; a possible D gene is TRBD1 (5 bases). This clonotype was obtained from an older woman with acute or convalescent COVID-19. The CDR3 bases are TGTGCCAGCAGCTTAGATCGTTTTACAGGCGGCGGCTATGGCTACACCTTC. It yields the protein CASSLDRFTGGGYGYTF.